This T cell receptor (beta chain) emerged from a study of CD8 T cells in Susac syndrome. The RNA input was roughly 0.45 to 1 ug, and it was reverse transcribed with random hexamers. By means of immunoSEQ multiplex PCR, TCR beta CDR3 spanning 54 Vbeta and 13 Jbeta underwent amplification. TCRdb re-called the immunoSEQ multiplex PCR reads through MiXCR, storing one row per CDR3 protein. The sample shows some 180,000 distinct CDR3 sequences, about 95% of them seen only once. TEMRA cells were FACS-enriched, with CD8+ and CD4+ T cells isolated negatively. The germline V and J ends were trimmed by 6 bases and 5 bases, with 8 bases remaining between them. This CDR3 spans 11 amino acids.

The V call is TRBV12-3 or TRBV12-4, the J call TRBJ2-7; D not certain. The clonotype originates from a human donor in good health. The sample was CD4+ T cells from PBMCs. This CDR3 reads CASSRLDEQYF. CDR3 DNA: TGTGCCAGCAGCCGCCTCGACGAGCAGTACTTC.